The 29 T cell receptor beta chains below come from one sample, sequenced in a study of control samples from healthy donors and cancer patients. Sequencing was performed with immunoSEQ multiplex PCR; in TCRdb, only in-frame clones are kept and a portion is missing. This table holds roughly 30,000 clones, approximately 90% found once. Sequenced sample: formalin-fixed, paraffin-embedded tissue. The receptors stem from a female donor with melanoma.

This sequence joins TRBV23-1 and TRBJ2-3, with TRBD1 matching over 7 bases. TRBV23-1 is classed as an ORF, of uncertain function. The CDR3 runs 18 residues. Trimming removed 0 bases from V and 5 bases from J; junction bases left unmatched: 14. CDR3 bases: TGCGCCAGCAGTCAATCACCAACTTCCAGGGGGTTCGTAGATACGCAGTATTTT. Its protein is CASSQSPTSRGFVDTQYF.

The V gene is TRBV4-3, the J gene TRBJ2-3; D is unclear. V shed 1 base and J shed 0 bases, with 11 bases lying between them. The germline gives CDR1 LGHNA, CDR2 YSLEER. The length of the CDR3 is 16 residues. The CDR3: CASSQGAHPSTDTQYF. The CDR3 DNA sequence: TGCGCCAGCAGCCAAGGGGCCCATCCTAGCACAGATACGCAGTATTTT.

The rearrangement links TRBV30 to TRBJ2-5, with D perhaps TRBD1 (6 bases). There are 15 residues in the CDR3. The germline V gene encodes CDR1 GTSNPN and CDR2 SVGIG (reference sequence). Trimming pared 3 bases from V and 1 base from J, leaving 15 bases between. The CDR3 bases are TGTGCCTGGAGACTCGGACAGAACAGCCAAGAGACCCAGTACTTC. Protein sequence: CAWRLGQNSQETQYF.

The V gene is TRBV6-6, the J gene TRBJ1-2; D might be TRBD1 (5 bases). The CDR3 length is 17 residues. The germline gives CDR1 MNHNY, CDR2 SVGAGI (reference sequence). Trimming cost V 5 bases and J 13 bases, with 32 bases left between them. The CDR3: CASSPSVFVSGRPVGTF. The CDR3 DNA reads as TGTGCCAGCAGTCCTTCAGTATTCGTGTCGGGGCGGCCAGTCGGCACCTTC.

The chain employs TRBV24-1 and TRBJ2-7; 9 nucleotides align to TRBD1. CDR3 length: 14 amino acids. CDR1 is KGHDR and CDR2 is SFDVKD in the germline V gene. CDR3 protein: CATSDLHRGRVVGV. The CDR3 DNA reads TGTGCCACCAGTGATTTGCACAGGGGGCGGGTTGTAGGTGTC.

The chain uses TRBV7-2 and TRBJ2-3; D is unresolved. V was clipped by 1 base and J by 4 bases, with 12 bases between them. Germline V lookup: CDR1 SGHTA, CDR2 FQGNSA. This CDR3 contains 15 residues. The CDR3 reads CASSLVLVGADTQYF. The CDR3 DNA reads TGTGCCAGCAGCTTAGTATTAGTCGGAGCAGATACGCAGTATTTT.

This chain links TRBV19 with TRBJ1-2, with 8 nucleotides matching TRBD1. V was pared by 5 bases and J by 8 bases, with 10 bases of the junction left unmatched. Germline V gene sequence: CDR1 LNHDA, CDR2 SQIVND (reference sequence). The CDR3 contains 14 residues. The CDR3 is CASSPLDRGRGYTF. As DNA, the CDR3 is TGTGCCAGTAGTCCCCTAGACAGGGGACGAGGCTACACCTTC.

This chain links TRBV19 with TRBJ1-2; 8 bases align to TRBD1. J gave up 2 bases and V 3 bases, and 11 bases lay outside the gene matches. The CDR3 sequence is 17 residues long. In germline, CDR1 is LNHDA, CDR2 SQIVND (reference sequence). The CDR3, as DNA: TGTGCCAGTAGTATGCAGGGATCTGGACAGGGAAACTATGGCTACACCTTC. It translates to CASSMQGSGQGNYGYTF.

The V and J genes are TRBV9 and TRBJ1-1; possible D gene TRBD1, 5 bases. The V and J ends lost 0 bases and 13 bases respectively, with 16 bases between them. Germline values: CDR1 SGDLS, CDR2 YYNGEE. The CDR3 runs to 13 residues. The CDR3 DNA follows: TGTGCCAGCAGCGTAGGGCAGGGTGAGACAGTTTTCTTT. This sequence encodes CASSVGQGETVFF.

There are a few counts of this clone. This chain's CDR3 is CASSYSPGLSTEAFF. The CDR3 DNA is TGTGCCAGCAGTTACTCCCCAGGGTTGTCCACTGAAGCTTTCTTT. The V gene is TRBV6-5, the J gene TRBJ1-1; D perhaps matches TRBD1 (5 bases). Germline lookup yields CDR1 MNHEY and CDR2 SVGAGI. Trimming took 0 bases from V and 4 from J, leaving 12 bases between them. The CDR3 loop spans 15 amino acids.

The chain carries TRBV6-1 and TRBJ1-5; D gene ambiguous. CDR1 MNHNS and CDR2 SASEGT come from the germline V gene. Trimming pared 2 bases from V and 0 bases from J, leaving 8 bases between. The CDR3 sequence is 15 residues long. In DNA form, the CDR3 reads TGTGCCAGCAGTGAACAGGTCTATAGCAATCAGCCCCAGCATTTT. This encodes CASSEQVYSNQPQHF.

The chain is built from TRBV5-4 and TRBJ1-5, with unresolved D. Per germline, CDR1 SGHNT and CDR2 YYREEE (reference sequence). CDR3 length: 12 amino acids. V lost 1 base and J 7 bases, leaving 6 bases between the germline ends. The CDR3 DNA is TGTGCCAGCAGCTTGCCCGGGCAGCCCCAGCATTTT. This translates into CASSLPGQPQHF.

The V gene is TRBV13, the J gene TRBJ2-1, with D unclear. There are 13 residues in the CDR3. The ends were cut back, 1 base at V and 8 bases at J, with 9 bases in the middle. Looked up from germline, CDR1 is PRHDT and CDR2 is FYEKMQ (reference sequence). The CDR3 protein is CASSLVGSHEQFF. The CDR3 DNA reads TGTGCCAGCAGCTTAGTAGGTTCCCATGAGCAGTTCTTC.

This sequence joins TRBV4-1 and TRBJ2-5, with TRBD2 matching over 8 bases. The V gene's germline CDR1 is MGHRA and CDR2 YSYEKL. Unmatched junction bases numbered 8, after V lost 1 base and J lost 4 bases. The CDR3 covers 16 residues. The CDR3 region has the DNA TGCGCCAGCAGCCAAGGACCAGCGGGGGCCAGAGAGACCCAGTACTTC. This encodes CASSQGPAGARETQYF.

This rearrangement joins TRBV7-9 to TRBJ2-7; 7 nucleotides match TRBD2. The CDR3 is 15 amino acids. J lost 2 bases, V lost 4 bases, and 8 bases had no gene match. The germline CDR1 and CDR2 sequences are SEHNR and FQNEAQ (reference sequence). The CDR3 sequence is CASSSVSGPTYEQYF. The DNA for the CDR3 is TGTGCCAGCAGCTCTGTTAGCGGGCCGACCTACGAGCAGTACTTC.

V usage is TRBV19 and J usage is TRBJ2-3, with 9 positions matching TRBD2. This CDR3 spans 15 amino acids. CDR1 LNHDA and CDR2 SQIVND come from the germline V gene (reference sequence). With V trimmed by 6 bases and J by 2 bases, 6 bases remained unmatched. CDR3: CASSPGLADTDTQYF. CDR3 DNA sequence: TGTGCCAGTAGCCCGGGACTAGCAGACACAGATACGCAGTATTTT.

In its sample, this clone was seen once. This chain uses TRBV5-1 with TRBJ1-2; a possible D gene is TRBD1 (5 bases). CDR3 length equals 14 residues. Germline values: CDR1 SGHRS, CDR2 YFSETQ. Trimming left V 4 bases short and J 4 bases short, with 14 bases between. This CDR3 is CASSPSGGGYGYTF. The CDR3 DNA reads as TGCGCCAGCAGCCCCTCGGGGGGGGGCTATGGCTACACCTTC. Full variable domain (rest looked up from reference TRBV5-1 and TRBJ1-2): KAGVTQTPRYLIKTRGQQVTLSCSPISGHRSVSWYQQTPGQGLQFLFEYFSETQRNKGNFPGRFSGRQFSNSRSEMNVSTLELGDSALYLCASSPSGGGYGYTFGSGTRLTVV.

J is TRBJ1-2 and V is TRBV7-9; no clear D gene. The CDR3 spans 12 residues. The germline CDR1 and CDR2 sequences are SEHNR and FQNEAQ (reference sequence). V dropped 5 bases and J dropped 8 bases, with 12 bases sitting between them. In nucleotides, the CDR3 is TGTGCCAGCAGCCCGCTGAATTTCGGCTACACCTTC. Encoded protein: CASSPLNFGYTF.

CDR3 sequence: CASSQDIEVGVTEAFF. The DNA for the CDR3 is TGCGCCAGCAGCCAAGATATTGAGGTTGGCGTCACTGAAGCTTTCTTT. The chain links TRBV4-1 to TRBJ1-1; D is ambiguous. There are 16 residues in the CDR3. The germline V gene has CDR1 MGHRA and CDR2 YSYEKL. V lost 0 bases and J lost 4, with 15 bases in between.

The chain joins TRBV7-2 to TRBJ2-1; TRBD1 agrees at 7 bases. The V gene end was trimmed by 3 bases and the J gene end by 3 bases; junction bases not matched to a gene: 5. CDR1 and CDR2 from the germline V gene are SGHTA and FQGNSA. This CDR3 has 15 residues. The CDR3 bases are TGTGCCAGCAGCTTGAGAGGGGGCGGCTACAATGAGCAGTTCTTC. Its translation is CASSLRGGGYNEQFF.

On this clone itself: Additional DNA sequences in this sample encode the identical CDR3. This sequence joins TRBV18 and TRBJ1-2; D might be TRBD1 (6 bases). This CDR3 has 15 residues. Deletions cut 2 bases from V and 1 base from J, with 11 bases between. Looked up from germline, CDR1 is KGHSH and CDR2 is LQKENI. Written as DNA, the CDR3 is TGTGCCAGCTCACCAAACTGGGGGCATAACTATGGCTACACCTTC. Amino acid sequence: CASSPNWGHNYGYTF.

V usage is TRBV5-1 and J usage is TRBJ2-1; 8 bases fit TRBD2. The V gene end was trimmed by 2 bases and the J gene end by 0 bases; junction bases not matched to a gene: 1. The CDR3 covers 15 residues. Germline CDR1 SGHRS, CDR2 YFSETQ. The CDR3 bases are TGCGCCAGCAGCTTAGCGGGAGACTCCTACAATGAGCAGTTCTTC. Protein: CASSLAGDSYNEQFF.

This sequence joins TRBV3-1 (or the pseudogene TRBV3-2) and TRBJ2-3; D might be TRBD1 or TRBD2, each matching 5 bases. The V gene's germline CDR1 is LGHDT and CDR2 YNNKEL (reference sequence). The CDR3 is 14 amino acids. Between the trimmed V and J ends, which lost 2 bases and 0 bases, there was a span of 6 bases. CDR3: CASSQRDSTDTQYF. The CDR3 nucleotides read TGTGCCAGCAGCCAAAGGGACAGCACAGATACGCAGTATTTT.

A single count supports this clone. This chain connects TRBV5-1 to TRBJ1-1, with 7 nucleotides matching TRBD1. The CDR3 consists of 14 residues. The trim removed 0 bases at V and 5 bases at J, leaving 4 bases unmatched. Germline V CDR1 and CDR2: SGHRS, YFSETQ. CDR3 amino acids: CASSLVAGGTEAFF. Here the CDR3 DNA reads TGCGCCAGCAGCTTGGTGGCAGGGGGAACTGAAGCTTTCTTT.

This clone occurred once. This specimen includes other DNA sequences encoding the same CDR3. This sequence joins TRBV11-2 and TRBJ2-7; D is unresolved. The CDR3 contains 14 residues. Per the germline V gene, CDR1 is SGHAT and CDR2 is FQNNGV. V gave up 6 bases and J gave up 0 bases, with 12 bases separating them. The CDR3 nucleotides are TGTGCCAGCAGTCCCCGGACCGGCTCCTACGAGCAGTACTTC. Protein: CASSPRTGSYEQYF.

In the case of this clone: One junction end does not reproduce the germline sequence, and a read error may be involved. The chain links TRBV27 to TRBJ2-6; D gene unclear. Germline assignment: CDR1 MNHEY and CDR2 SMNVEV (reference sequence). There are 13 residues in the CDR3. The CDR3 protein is CTSRVLGTNVLTF. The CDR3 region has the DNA TGTACCAGCAGAGTCCTGGGGACCAACGTCCTGACTTTC.

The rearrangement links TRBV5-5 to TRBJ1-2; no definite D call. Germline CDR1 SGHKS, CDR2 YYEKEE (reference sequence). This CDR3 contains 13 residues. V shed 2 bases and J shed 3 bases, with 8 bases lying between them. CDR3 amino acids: CASSFSGDYGYTF. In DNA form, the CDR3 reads TGTGCCAGCAGCTTTTCGGGAGACTATGGCTACACCTTC.

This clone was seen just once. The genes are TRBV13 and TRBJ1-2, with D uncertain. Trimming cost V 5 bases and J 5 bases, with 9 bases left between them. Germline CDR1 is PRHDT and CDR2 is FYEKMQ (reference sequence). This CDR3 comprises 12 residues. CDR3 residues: CASSITGYGYTF. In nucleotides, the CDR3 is TGTGCCAGCAGCATAACGGGTTATGGCTACACCTTC.

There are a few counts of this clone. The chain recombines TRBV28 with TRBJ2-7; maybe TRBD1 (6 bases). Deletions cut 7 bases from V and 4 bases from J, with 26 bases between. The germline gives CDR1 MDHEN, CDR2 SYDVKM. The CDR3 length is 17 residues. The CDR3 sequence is CASNSITTRGTPYEQYF. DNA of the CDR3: TGTGCCAGCAATTCCATAACGACCAGGGGAACCCCTTACGAGCAGTACTTC.